The entry that follows covers one TCR beta chain sequence. Its cognate antigen is unknown. Germline V gives CDR1 SQVTM, CDR2 ANQGSEA. The V end lost 6 bases, the J end lost 0 bases, and 18 bases lay between the germline ends. This CDR3 comprises 15 residues. This specimen comes from a study of shared clonotypes between healthy human individuals. Study results and caveats: Generation probabilities of non-shared clonotypes were lower (relative to those shared by all four donors). Some naive CD4 clonotypes, roughly 4.5%, turned up in common across several donors.

CD45RO-negative CD8 cells positively selected for CCR7 made up the naive population, which excluded terminally differentiated effector memory CD45RA+ cells. The study drew its donors from healthy HIV-negative adults without recent acute infections or vaccinations. All participating donors were Caucasian adults from Nashville, Tennessee. Produced via immunoSEQ multiplex PCR; TCRdb's table is partial and in-frame only. The sample includes roughly 2,000,000 clones, 85% to 95% of them seen just once. This clonotype was sampled from a man between 18 and 35 years old in good health. Some clones in this sample may be carry-over from other donors' samples. The rearrangement joins TRBV29-1 to TRBJ2-7, with D tentatively TRBD1 or TRBD2 (6 bases each). Sequenced sample: naive CD8+ T cells from PBMCs. CDR3 amino acids: CSVGGGSLSSYEQYF. CDR3 bases: TGCAGCGTAGGGGGAGGCTCCCTGAGCTCCTACGAGCAGTACTTC.